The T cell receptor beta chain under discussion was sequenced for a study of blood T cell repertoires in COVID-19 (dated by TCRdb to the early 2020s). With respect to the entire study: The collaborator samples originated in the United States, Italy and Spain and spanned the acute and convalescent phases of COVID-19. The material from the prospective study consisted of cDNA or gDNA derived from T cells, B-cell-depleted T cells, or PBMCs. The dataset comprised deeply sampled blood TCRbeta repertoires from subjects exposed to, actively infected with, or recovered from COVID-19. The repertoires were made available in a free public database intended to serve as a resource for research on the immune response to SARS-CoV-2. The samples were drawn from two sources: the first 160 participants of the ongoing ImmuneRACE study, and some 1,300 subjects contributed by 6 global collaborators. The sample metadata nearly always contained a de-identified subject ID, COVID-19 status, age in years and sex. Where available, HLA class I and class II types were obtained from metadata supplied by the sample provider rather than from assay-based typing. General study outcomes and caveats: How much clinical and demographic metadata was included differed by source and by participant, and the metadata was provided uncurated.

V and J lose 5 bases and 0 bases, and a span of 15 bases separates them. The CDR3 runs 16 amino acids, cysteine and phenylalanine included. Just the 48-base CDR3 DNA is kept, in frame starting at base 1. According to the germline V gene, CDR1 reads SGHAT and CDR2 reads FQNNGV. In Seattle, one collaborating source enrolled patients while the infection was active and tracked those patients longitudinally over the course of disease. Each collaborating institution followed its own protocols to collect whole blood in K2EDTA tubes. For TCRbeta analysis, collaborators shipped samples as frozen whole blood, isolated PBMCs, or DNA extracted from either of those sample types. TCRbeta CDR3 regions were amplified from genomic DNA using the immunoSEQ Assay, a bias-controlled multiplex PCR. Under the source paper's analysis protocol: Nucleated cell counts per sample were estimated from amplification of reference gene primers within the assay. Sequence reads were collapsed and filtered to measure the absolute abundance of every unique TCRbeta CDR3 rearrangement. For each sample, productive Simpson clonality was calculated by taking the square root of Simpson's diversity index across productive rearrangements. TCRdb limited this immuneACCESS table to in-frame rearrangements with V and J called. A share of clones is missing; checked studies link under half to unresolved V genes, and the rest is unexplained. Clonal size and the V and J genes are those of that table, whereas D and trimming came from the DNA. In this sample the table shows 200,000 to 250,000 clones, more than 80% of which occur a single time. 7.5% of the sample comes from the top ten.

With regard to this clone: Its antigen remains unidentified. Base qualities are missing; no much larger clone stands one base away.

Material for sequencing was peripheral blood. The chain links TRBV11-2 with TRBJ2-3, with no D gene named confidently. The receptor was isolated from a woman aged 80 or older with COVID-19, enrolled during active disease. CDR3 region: CASSHPLAPSTDTQYF. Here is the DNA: TGTGCCAGCAGCCACCCTTTGGCCCCGAGCACAGATACGCAGTATTTT.